This T cell receptor (beta chain) was sequenced in a study of Tregs in tolerant kidney transplant recipients. Deletions cut 1 base from V and 4 bases from J, with 11 bases between. The germline V gene has CDR1 LNHDA and CDR2 SQIVND (reference sequence). The CDR3 spans 15 residues. Assay used: immunoSEQ multiplex PCR; TCRdb lists only in-frame clones, some missing. This table has 70,000 to 95,000 clones, 91% appearing once. This receptor was taken from a human donor who received a combined kidney and bone marrow transplant. The rearrangement uses TRBV19 and TRBJ1-5, with no clear D. The sample was Tregs from blood, taken before the transplant. The CDR3 spells CASSIAGEGNQPQHF. In nucleotides, the CDR3 is TGTGCCAGTAGTATAGCTGGGGAAGGGAATCAGCCCCAGCATTTT.